The T cell receptor (beta chain) under discussion was sequenced for a study of cytomegalovirus exposure and HLA in healthy donors. The PCR ran on 60 Vbeta and 13 Jbeta primers. Method: immunoSEQ multiplex PCR; TCRdb's copy keeps in-frame clones and lacks some. The sample lists about 130,000 clones; 77% were seen once. The V end was cut by 2 bases, the J end by 4 bases, with 12 bases between. The CDR3 is 14 residues long. Germline values: CDR1 LNHDA, CDR2 SQIVND (reference sequence). The TCR originated in a male donor in good health and CMV-seronegative. The sample taken for sequencing was PBMCs. The chain uses TRBV19 and TRBJ2-7; possibly TRBD1 for D (6 bases). CDR3 protein: CASSIMDSYYEQYF. The CDR3, as DNA: TGTGCCAGTAGTATAATGGACAGCTATTACGAGCAGTACTTC. Using reference TRBV19 and TRBJ2-7 for the parts outside the CDR3, the full variable domain is DGGITQSPKYLFRKEGQNVTLSCEQNLNHDAMYWYRQDPGQGLRLIYYSQIVNDFQKGDIAEGYSVSREKKESFPLTVTSAQKNPTAFYLCASSIMDSYYEQYFGPGTRLTVT.